Here is one T cell receptor (beta chain) with its context. The data derive from a study of blood T cell repertoires in COVID-19. Whole-study context: Whether acute or convalescent, the COVID-19 samples came from the United States, Italy and Spain. T cells, B-cell-depleted T cells, or PBMCs provided the cDNA or gDNA that served as material.

V was trimmed by 7 bases and J by 4 bases, leaving 10 bases between them. The germline V gene has CDR1 DFQATT and CDR2 SNEGSKA (reference sequence). The CDR3 runs to 11 residues. Original methodology: Estimates of nucleated cell counts were drawn from the amplification of reference gene primers. Measured with immunoSEQ multiplex PCR; TCRdb has only the in-frame clones, and not every one. That table furnishes V, J and clone size, whereas the DNA furnished D and trimming. The top ten hold roughly 33% of the sample, which has fewer than 50,000 clones, over 75% seen once. What was sequenced was peripheral blood. J is TRBJ1-2 and V is TRBV20-1; D unclear. The TCR was taken from an elderly woman with acute or convalescent COVID-19. As DNA, the CDR3 is TGCAGTGGGTCCTGGGCCTATGGCTACACCTTC. It is translated as CSGSWAYGYTF.